The 24 T cell receptor beta chains below come from one sample, sequenced in a study of radiation and T cells in renal cell carcinoma (dated by TCRdb to the early 2020s). Read against the paper, the sample's time point label means: tumor resected at nephrectomy. In the paper's terms, the treatment or condition label means: treatment-naive control, cytoreductive nephrectomy. Libraries came from the immunoSEQ multiplex PCR assay. The clones in this table, taken by TCRdb from immuneACCESS, are in-frame only. Not every clone is retained; where verified, under half of the shortfall comes from an unresolved V gene, and the cause of the rest is unknown. Here the sample has more than 15,000 clones; around 60% occur a single time. Around 10% of the sample is taken by the ten largest. The input for sequencing was tumor tissue, taken from a patient whose treatment was nephrectomy without radiotherapy. The origin of the receptors is a man aged 50-60 years with renal cell carcinoma.

The rearrangement uses TRBV14 and TRBJ2-5, with no clear D. Trimming stripped 5 bases from V and 1 base from J, with 11 bases between. There are 14 residues in the CDR3. Germline CDR1 reads SGHDN; CDR2 reads FVKESK. CDR3 nucleotides: TGTGCCAGCAGCTACTGGGGTTTCCAAGAGACCCAGTACTTC. This encodes CASSYWGFQETQYF.

The V gene is TRBV5-6, the J gene TRBJ2-1; D ambiguous. Trimming took 4 bases from V and 4 from J, leaving 15 bases between them. This CDR3 is built from 15 residues. Germline V CDR1 and CDR2: SGHDT, YYEEEE. This CDR3 reads CASSVDILGYNEQFF. The CDR3 region has the DNA TGTGCCAGCAGCGTAGACATATTGGGGTACAATGAGCAGTTCTTC.

The genes are TRBV6-1 and TRBJ1-5; D remains unclear. Trimming shortened V by 7 bases and J by 3 bases, and 10 bases separated the two germline ends. CDR3 length: 13 amino acids. Per germline, CDR1 MNHNS and CDR2 SASEGT. Here the CDR3 reads CASNWAPNQPQHF. The CDR3 DNA sequence: TGTGCCAGCAATTGGGCCCCCAATCAGCCCCAGCATTTT.

The J gene is TRBJ2-7, the V gene TRBV7-6; no definite D call. From germline, CDR1 is SGHVS and CDR2 FNYEAQ. The V gene lost 1 base and the J gene lost 3 bases, with 10 bases spanning the gap. The CDR3 loop spans 14 amino acids. Written as DNA, the CDR3 is TGTGCCAGCAGCTTAGAGGGTAACGGCTACGAGCAGTACTTC. It yields the protein CASSLEGNGYEQYF.

The gene calls are TRBV19 and TRBJ2-1; 10 bases map to TRBD2. The CDR3 has 15 amino acids. Unmatched junction bases numbered 4, after V lost 1 base and J lost 7 bases. The V gene's germline CDR1 is LNHDA and CDR2 SQIVND (reference sequence). The CDR3 here is CASSIVAGGGNEQFF. Here the CDR3 DNA reads TGTGCCAGTAGTATAGTAGCGGGAGGAGGTAATGAGCAGTTCTTC.

The genes are TRBV9 and TRBJ2-1, with a weak D call TRBD1 (5 bases). V lost 0 bases, J lost 3 bases, and 10 bases lay in between. Germline V gene data show CDR1 as SGDLS and CDR2 as YYNGEE. The CDR3 has 15 residues. CDR3 in amino acids: CASSVDLGVYNEQFF. CDR3 sequence (DNA): TGTGCCAGCAGCGTAGATCTAGGGGTCTACAATGAGCAGTTCTTC.

In this sample, this clone turned up once. V is TRBV29-1 and J is TRBJ1-3, with 7 bases identical to TRBD1. V shed 6 bases, J shed 0 bases, and the junction held 5 bases outside the gene matches. This CDR3 region has 14 residues. The germline gives CDR1 SQVTM, CDR2 ANQGSEA. The CDR3 DNA is TGCAGCGTAAGACAGGGAAGCTCTGGAAACACCATATATTTT. This codes for CSVRQGSSGNTIYF. Filled out from reference TRBV29-1 and TRBJ1-3, the complete variable domain reads SAVISQKPSRDICQRGTSLTIQCQVDSQVTMMFWYRQQPGQSLTLIATANQGSEATYESGFVIDKFPISRPNLTFSTLTVSNMSPEDSSIYLCSVRQGSSGNTIYFGEGSWLTVV.

The rearrangement uses TRBV7-2 and TRBJ2-5; no clear D gene. CDR3 length equals 12 residues. Per the germline V gene, CDR1 is SGHTA and CDR2 is FQGNSA. V was shortened by 7 bases and J by 3 bases, with 9 bases between the two germline ends. In nucleotides, the CDR3 is TGTGCCAGCACCCGCCCCAAAGAGACCCAGTACTTC. Translation gives CASTRPKETQYF.

V and J are TRBV12-5 and TRBJ2-7; D is perhaps TRBD1 (6 bases). V lost 4 bases and J lost 2, with 18 bases in between. Germline CDR1 is LGHNT and CDR2 is FRNRAP. This CDR3 region has 16 residues. The CDR3, as DNA: TGTGCTAGTGGTTCCACTACAGGGCCTCTCCCCTACGAGCAGTACTTC. Its translation: CASGSTTGPLPYEQYF.

V usage is TRBV6-1 and J usage is TRBJ2-5; TRBD1 agrees at 7 bases. This CDR3 spans 11 amino acids. V gave up 6 bases and J gave up 7 bases; unmatched junction bases: 2. Germline loops: CDR1 MNHNS, CDR2 SASEGT. The CDR3 coding sequence is TGTGCCAGCAGGGGACAGCCGACCCAGTACTTC. Its translation: CASRGQPTQYF.

The CDR3 coding sequence is TGCGCCAGCAGCTACTCCGCGAACACCGGGGAGCTGTTTTTT. Its protein is CASSYSANTGELFF. The chain carries TRBV5-1 and TRBJ2-2; D not resolved. The CDR3 has 14 residues. Trimming pared 3 bases from V and 0 bases from J, leaving 6 bases between. The V gene's germline CDR1 is SGHRS and CDR2 YFSETQ.

The gene calls are TRBV13 and TRBJ2-7; no reliable D call. The V end lost 5 bases, the J end lost 0 bases, and 8 bases lay between the germline ends. Germline V lookup: CDR1 PRHDT, CDR2 FYEKMQ (reference sequence). CDR3 size: 13 residues. The CDR3 loop is CASSARSSYEQYF. The CDR3 DNA reads TGTGCCAGCAGCGCCAGGAGCTCCTACGAGCAGTACTTC.

This chain joins TRBV5-1 and TRBJ2-5; 7 nucleotides align to TRBD2. Germline-derived CDR1 and CDR2 are SGHRS and YFSETQ. This CDR3 has 15 amino acids. The V segment lost 2 bases and the J segment 3 bases; nucleotides outside the gene matches: 7. The DNA of the CDR3 is TGCGCCAGCAGCTTACTTGGGCTAGCGGAAGAGACCCAGTACTTC. The encoded protein is CASSLLGLAEETQYF.

This chain joins TRBV29-1 and TRBJ2-5; tentative D call: TRBD2 (6 bases). V lost 6 bases and J lost 7, with 15 bases in between. Germline CDR1 and CDR2: SQVTM and ANQGSEA. The CDR3 spans 12 residues. CDR3 region: CSVATRAPTQYF. The CDR3 coding sequence is TGCAGCGTGGCGACTAGGGCGCCGACCCAGTACTTC.

The chain is built from TRBV5-1 and TRBJ2-2, with D unclear. The CDR3 sequence is 14 residues long. Germline assignment: CDR1 SGHRS and CDR2 YFSETQ. Trimming shortened V by 4 bases and J by 7 bases, and 14 bases separated the two germline ends. This chain's CDR3 is CASSQAVDIGELFF. CDR3 DNA: TGCGCCAGCAGCCAGGCGGTCGATATCGGGGAGCTGTTTTTT.

This clone is medium-sized in the sample. The chain combines TRBV15 with TRBJ2-3; 8 bases match TRBD1. This CDR3 is built from 19 residues. From germline, CDR1 is LNHNV and CDR2 YYDKDF (reference sequence). V shed 0 bases, J shed 4 bases, and the junction held 15 bases outside the gene matches. CDR3 region: CATSREKGRGQLEADTQYF. For the CDR3, the DNA is TGTGCCACCAGCAGAGAAAAGGGCAGGGGGCAATTAGAGGCAGATACGCAGTATTTT.

V gene TRBV6-1 combines with J gene TRBJ1-5; 7 bases are shared with TRBD1. This CDR3 spans 15 amino acids. V lost 4 bases and J lost 3; bases outside the gene matches: 6. Per germline, CDR1 MNHNS and CDR2 SASEGT. CDR3 sequence reads: CASSVGQAYNQPQHF. The DNA for the CDR3 is TGTGCCAGCAGTGTCGGACAGGCTTACAATCAGCCCCAGCATTTT.

This clone was found a few times. The rearrangement uses TRBV7-3 and TRBJ2-1; 7 nucleotides match TRBD1. CDR1 is SGHTA and CDR2 is FQGTGA in the germline V gene. The CDR3 has 16 amino acids. The ends lost 5 bases at V and 3 bases at J; junction bases unmatched: 10. The CDR3 spells CASSRTGSKIYNEQFF. For the CDR3, the DNA is TGTGCCAGCAGCAGGACAGGCTCGAAAATCTACAATGAGCAGTTCTTC. Full variable domain (outside the CDR3, taken from reference TRBV7-3 and TRBJ2-1): GAGVSQTPSNKVTEKGKYVELRCDPISGHTALYWYRQSLGQGPEFLIYFQGTGAADDSGLPNDRFFAVRPEGSVSTLKIQRTERGDSAVYLCASSRTGSKIYNEQFFGPGTRLTVL.

V and J are TRBV6-5 and TRBJ2-7; 8 bases match TRBD2. Germline V gene lookup returns CDR1 MNHEY and CDR2 SVGAGI. Trimming at V came to 6 bases and at J to 2 bases, leaving 6 bases not matched to a gene. The CDR3 extends over 14 amino acids. The CDR3: CASSRVAGTYEQYF. In DNA form, the CDR3 reads TGTGCCAGCAGCCGAGTAGCGGGGACCTACGAGCAGTACTTC.

The chain joins TRBV2 to TRBJ1-5; D not resolved. With 3 bases removed from V and 4 bases from J, the gap between germline ends came to 7 bases. The CDR3 contains 13 residues. CDR1 and CDR2 from the germline V gene are SNHLY and FYNNEI. CDR3 nucleotide sequence: TGTGCCAGCAGTGAGTTTGGTAATCAGCCCCAGCATTTT. Protein product: CASSEFGNQPQHF.

The DNA of the CDR3 is TGCGCCAGCAGCCAAGATCGTGCCGGGGCCCCCCGGGAGACCCAGTACTTC. Protein sequence: CASSQDRAGAPRETQYF. This chain uses TRBV4-1 with TRBJ2-5; D may match TRBD1 or TRBD2 (5 bases each). Trimming pared 0 bases from V and 5 bases from J, leaving 19 bases between. Germline CDR1 reads MGHRA; CDR2 reads YSYEKL. CDR3 length: 17 residues.

As concerns this clone: A far larger clone lies a single base away; this is likely a read error. In DNA form, the CDR3 reads TGTGCCAGCAGACACCAGGGGGGGGAAAAACTGTTTTTT. The encoded protein is CASRHQGGEKLFF. This chain connects TRBV4-2 to TRBJ1-4; 7 nucleotides match TRBD1. J lost 8 bases, V lost 6 bases, and 6 bases had no gene match. This CDR3 has 13 residues. CDR1 and CDR2 from the germline V gene are LGHNA and YNFKEQ.

The rearrangement uses TRBV6-1 and TRBJ1-5, with D perhaps matching TRBD1 (5 bases). CDR3 length: 14 residues. The V gene lost 6 bases and the J gene lost 7 bases, with 16 bases spanning the gap. The germline CDR1 and CDR2 sequences are MNHNS and SASEGT. CDR3 sequence reads: CASSEPGWGQPQHF. CDR3 bases: TGTGCCAGCAGCGAGCCAGGGTGGGGGCAGCCCCAGCATTTT.

The chain employs TRBV7-2 and TRBJ2-5, with D perhaps TRBD1 (6 bases). Germline values: CDR1 SGHTA, CDR2 FQGNSA. CDR3 length equals 14 residues. V lost 5 bases, J lost 2 bases, and 12 bases lay in between. DNA of the CDR3: TGTGCCAGCAGCATACTAGGGGGTCAAGAGACCCAGTACTTC. Translation gives CASSILGGQETQYF.